The T cell receptor (beta chain) under discussion was sequenced for a study of T cell repertoires in cytomegalovirus infection (dated by TCRdb to 2018 to 2020). As for the study more broadly: Donor HLA type was relevant to the analysis, because carriage of CMV infection together with the matching HLA type was indicated by public TCR beta signatures.

This clonotype was counted at least ten times. The specificity of this receptor is unknown. There are no base qualities to consult, and no much larger clone falls within one base. Summary of the overall study and its limitations: In both this cohort and an independent roughly 350-donor cohort, the cumulative frequency of public TCR beta family members distinguished carriers of CMV infection plus the relevant HLA type. The ex vivo response was dominated by HLA-C-restricted CMV-specific TCR beta clonotypes, which also provided the single most frequent clonotype in two of eight donors.

The data were produced on an Illumina HiSeq 1500. TCRdb redid the processing of the public reads, applying fastp at Q25 and MiXCR, and retained in-frame beta chains. One record per CDR3 amino acid sequence lists the most common genes and DNA. The sample has just under 300,000 distinct CDR3 sequences on record, 8% to 10% of them singletons. The top ten constitute less than 3% of the sample. The receptor's source is a human donor in good health (CMV status not recorded). Some clones in this sample may be carry-over from other donors' samples. The material sequenced was PBMCs.

The nucleotides are TGTGCCAGCAGTTTTATTCTAGCGGGGGCAAGATTTAGCACAGATACGCAGTATTTT. This encodes CASSFILAGARFSTDTQYF. The chain uses TRBV28 and TRBJ2-3, with 10 central nucleotides matching TRBD2. From V the trimming removes 3 bases and from J it removes 0 bases, while the gene matches leave 12 bases of the junction unaccounted for. The CDR3 covers 19 residues, taking in both the cysteine and the phenylalanine. Only CDR3 DNA is held: 57 bases, read in frame from base 1. Via the germline V gene, CDR1 is MDHEN and CDR2 SYDVKM.